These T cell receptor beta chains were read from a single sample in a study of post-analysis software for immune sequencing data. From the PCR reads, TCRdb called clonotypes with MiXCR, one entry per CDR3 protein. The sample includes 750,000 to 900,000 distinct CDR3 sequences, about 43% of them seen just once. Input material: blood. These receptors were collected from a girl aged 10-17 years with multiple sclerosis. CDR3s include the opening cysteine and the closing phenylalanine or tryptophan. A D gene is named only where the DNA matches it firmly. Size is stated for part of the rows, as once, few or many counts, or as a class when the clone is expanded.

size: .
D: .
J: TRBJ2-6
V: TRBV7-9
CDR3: CASSPQRSGANVLTF
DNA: TGTGCCAGCAGCCCGCAGCGCTCTGGGGCCAACGTCCTGACTTTC

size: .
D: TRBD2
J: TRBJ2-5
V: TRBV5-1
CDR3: CASSWLAEQETQYF
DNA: TGCGCCAGCAGCTGGCTAGCGGAGCAAGAGACCCAGTACTTC

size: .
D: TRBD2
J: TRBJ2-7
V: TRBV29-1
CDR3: CSAGRAGGPYEQYF
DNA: TGCAGCGCCGGCAGAGCGGGAGGGCCCTACGAGCAGTACTTC

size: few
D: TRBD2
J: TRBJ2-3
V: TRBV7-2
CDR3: CASSLYRTSGTSTDTQYF
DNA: TGTGCCAGCAGCCTATATCGGACTAGCGGGACTAGCACAGATACGCAGTATTTT

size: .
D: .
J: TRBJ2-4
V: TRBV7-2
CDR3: CASSLSRGTKNIQYF
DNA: TGTGCCAGCAGCTTATCCCGGGGAACCAAAAACATTCAGTACTTC

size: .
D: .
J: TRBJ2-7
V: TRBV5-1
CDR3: CASSLENGGVVLPDYEQYF
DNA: TGCGCCAGCAGCTTGGAGAATGGGGGTGTCGTGTTACCCGACTACGAGCAGTACTTC

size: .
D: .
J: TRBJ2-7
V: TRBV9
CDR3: CASSVGNAYEQYF
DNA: TGTGCCAGCAGCGTAGGGAACGCCTACGAGCAGTACTTC

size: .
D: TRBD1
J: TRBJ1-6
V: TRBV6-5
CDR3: CASRFSLGTDNSPLHF
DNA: TGTGCCAGCAGATTTAGCCTTGGGACAGATAATTCACCCCTCCACTTT

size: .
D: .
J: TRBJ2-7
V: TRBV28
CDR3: CASKVRGSDEQYF
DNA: TGTGCCAGCAAGGTACGTGGGAGCGACGAGCAGTACTTC

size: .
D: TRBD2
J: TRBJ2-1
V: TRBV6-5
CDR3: CASRAGPTMKQFF
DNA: TGTGCCAGCAGAGCGGGGCCCACAATGAAGCAGTTCTTC

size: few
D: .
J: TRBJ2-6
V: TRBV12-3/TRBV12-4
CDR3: CASSGTGTSGANVLTF
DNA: TGTGCCAGCAGTGGGACGGGCACCTCTGGGGCCAACGTCCTGACTTTC

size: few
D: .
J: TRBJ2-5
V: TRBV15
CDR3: CATSKPQGDRETQYF
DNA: TGTGCCACCAGCAAACCGCAGGGTGATCGAGAGACCCAGTACTTC

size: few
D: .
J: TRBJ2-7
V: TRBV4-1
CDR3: CASSQERGTYEQYF
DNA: TGCGCCAGCAGCCAAGAGAGGGGGACCTACGAGCAGTACTTC

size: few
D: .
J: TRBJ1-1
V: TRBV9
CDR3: CASSVEQGGSTEAFF
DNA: TGTGCCAGCAGCGTAGAACAGGGCGGAAGCACTGAAGCTTTCTTT

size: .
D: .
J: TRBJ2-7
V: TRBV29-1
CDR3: CSVENGDYEQYF
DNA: TGCAGCGTTGAAAACGGGGACTACGAGCAGTACTTC

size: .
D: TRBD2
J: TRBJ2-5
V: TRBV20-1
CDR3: CSARKREGQETQYF
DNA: TGCAGTGCTAGGAAGCGGGAGGGCCAAGAGACCCAGTACTTC

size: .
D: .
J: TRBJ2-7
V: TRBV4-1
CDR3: CASSQGPEQYF
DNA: TGCGCCAGCAGCCAGGGTCCCGAGCAGTACTTC

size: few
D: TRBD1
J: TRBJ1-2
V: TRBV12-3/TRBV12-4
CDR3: CASSLAAGQGYGYTF
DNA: TGTGCCAGCAGTTTAGCGGCAGGACAGGGCTATGGCTACACCTTC

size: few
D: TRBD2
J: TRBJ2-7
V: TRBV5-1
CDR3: CASSPGTSAPFEQYF
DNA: TGCGCCAGCAGCCCCGGGACTAGCGCCCCATTCGAGCAGTACTTC

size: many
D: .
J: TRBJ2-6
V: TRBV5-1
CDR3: CASTGSGANVLTF
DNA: TGCGCCAGTACAGGGTCTGGGGCCAACGTCCTGACTTTC

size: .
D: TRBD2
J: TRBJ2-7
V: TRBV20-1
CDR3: CSAQALAENYEQYF
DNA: TGCAGTGCGCAAGCACTAGCGGAAAACTACGAGCAGTACTTC

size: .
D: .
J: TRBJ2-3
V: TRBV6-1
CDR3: CASSEIVGHSTTSTDTQYF
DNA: TGTGCCAGCAGTGAAATCGTAGGACATTCGACTACCAGCACAGATACGCAGTATTTT

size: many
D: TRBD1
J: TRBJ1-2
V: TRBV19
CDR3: CASSPGQGLYGYTF
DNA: TGTGCCAGTAGCCCGGGACAGGGGTTGTATGGCTACACCTTC